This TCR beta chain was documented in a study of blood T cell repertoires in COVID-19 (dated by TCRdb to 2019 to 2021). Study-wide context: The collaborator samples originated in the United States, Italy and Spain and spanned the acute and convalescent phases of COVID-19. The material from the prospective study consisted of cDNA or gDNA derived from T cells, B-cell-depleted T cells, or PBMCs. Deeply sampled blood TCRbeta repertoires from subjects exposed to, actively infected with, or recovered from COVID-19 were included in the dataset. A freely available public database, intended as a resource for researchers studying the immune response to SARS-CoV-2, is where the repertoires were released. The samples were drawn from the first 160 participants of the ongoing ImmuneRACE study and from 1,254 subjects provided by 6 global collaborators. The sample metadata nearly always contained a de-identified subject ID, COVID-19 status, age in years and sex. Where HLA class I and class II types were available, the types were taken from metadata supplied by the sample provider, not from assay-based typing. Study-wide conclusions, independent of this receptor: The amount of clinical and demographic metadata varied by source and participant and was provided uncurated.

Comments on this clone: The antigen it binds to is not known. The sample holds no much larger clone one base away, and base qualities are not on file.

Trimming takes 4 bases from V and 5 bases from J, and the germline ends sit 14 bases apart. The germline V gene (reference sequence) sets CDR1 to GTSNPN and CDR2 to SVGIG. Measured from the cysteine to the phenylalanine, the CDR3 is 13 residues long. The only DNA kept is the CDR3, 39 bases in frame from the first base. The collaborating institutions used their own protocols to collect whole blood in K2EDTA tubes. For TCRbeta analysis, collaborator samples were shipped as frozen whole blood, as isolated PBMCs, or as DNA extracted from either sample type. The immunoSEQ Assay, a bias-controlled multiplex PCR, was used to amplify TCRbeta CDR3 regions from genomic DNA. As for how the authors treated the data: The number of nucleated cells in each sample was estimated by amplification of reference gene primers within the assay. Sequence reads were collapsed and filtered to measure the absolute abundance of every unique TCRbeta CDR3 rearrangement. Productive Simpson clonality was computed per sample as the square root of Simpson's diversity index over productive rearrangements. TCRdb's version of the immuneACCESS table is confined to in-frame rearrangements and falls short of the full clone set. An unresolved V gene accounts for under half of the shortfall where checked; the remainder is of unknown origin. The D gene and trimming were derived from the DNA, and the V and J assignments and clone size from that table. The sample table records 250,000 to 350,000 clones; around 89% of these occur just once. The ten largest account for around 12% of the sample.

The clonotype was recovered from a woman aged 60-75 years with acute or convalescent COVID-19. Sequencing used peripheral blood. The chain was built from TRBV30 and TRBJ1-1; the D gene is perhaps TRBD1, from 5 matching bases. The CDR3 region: CAWNRGTRTEAFF. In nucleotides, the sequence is TGTGCCTGGAATAGGGGAACGAGGACTGAAGCTTTCTTT.